Shown below are 25 T cell receptor beta chains from a single sample sequenced in a study of T cell responses to AZD1222 COVID-19 vaccine. Sequencing was performed with immunoSEQ multiplex PCR; in TCRdb, only in-frame clones are kept and a portion is missing. The table includes more than 95,000 clones, approximately 87% detected once. The sequenced sample was peripheral blood, obtained on day 0 of AZD1222 vaccination. The receptors were gathered from an adult in good health.

The chain has TRBV5-1 and TRBJ2-5; maybe TRBD2 (6 bases). Deletions cut 4 bases from V and 4 bases from J, with 11 bases between. Germline CDR1 SGHRS, CDR2 YFSETQ. The CDR3 totals 13 residues. CDR3 loop: CASSVLAGETQYF. The CDR3 DNA sequence: TGCGCCAGCAGCGTACTAGCAGGAGAGACCCAGTACTTC.

Only one count was recorded for this clone. As DNA, the CDR3 is TGTGCCAGCAGCCAAGGAACAGGAGCCTACGAGCAGTACTTC. Translation gives CASSQGTGAYEQYF. V and J are TRBV3-1 (or the pseudogene TRBV3-2) and TRBJ2-7; a weak D match, TRBD1 (5 bases). Germline V gives CDR1 LGHDT, CDR2 YNNKEL (reference sequence). Trimming shortened V by 1 base and J by 2 bases, and 9 bases separated the two germline ends. The CDR3 sequence is 14 residues long.

V gene TRBV6-1 combines with J gene TRBJ2-7; 7 nucleotides match TRBD1. This CDR3 contains 14 residues. J gave up 3 bases and V 3 bases, and 5 bases lay outside the gene matches. Germline V gene lookup returns CDR1 MNHNS and CDR2 SASEGT. CDR3 sequence: CASSDPTGIYEQYF. CDR3 nucleotides: TGTGCCAGCAGTGATCCGACAGGGATCTACGAGCAGTACTTC.

This clone was counted a few times. The chain links TRBV4-1 to TRBJ2-7, with D uncertain. The CDR3 length is 13 residues. V lost 2 bases to trimming and J lost 3 bases, with 8 bases between them. Germline V gene sequence: CDR1 MGHRA, CDR2 YSYEKL. DNA for the CDR3: TGCGCCAGCAGCCAAAGACCCGACTACGAGCAGTACTTC. Protein product: CASSQRPDYEQYF.

A few counts support this clone. The chain combines TRBV5-6 with TRBJ1-1; no clear D gene. The CDR3 covers 14 residues. Per the germline V gene, CDR1 is SGHDT and CDR2 is YYEEEE. V was cut by 0 bases and J by 7 bases, with 13 bases left in between. CDR3 bases: TGTGCCAGCAGCTTGGAACGGGCTTCAAATGAAGCTTTCTTT. This codes for CASSLERASNEAFF.

V usage is TRBV6-5 and J usage is TRBJ1-2; 10 bases fit TRBD1. Germline CDR1 reads MNHEY; CDR2 reads SVGAGI. V gave up 6 bases and J gave up 5 bases; unmatched junction bases: 6. The CDR3 runs 14 residues. CDR3 sequence: CASRLGQGKYGYTF. The DNA of the CDR3 is TGTGCCAGCAGATTGGGACAGGGGAAGTATGGCTACACCTTC.

This clone appeared a few times. The chain joins TRBV5-5 to TRBJ2-3; D gene unclear. The length of the CDR3 is 15 residues. Trimming took 0 bases from V and 11 from J, leaving 19 bases between them. Looked up from germline, CDR1 is SGHKS and CDR2 is YYEKEE (reference sequence). The CDR3 loop reads CASSLAVRTSGGQYF. The CDR3 DNA follows: TGTGCCAGCAGCTTGGCTGTCCGTACTTCGGGTGGGCAGTATTTT.

This chain links TRBV9 with TRBJ2-1; TRBD2 matches at 15 bases. Germline V gene sequence: CDR1 SGDLS, CDR2 YYNGEE. This CDR3 region has 20 residues. V dropped 0 bases and J dropped 7; count of bases not matched to a gene: 14. CDR3 DNA: TGTGCCAGCAGCGTAGGGCCAAAGAGTACAGGACTAGCGGGGGGGAATGAGCAGTTCTTC. Translated: CASSVGPKSTGLAGGNEQFF.

V gene TRBV5-6 combines with J gene TRBJ2-2; D call uncertain. The CDR3 runs 13 residues. V lost 4 bases, J lost 5 bases, and 9 bases lay in between. Germline-derived CDR1 and CDR2 are SGHDT and YYEEEE. CDR3 DNA sequence: TGTGCCAGCAGCCAGATTCGAACCGGGGAGCTGTTTTTT. It is translated as CASSQIRTGELFF.

In the case of this clone: Other DNA sequences in the same sample also yield this CDR3. This chain connects TRBV7-9 to TRBJ2-7; D call uncertain. This CDR3 is 14 amino acids long. The germline V gene encodes CDR1 SEHNR and CDR2 FQNEAQ (reference sequence). The V gene lost 1 base and the J gene lost 3 bases, with 10 bases spanning the gap. Here the CDR3 reads CASSLDGSSYEQYF. The CDR3 region has the DNA TGTGCCAGCAGCTTAGATGGGTCTAGCTACGAGCAGTACTTC.

This clone was seen only a few times. This rearrangement joins TRBV27 to TRBJ2-3; weak D call: TRBD1 (5 bases). This CDR3 has 14 residues. The V and J ends lost 5 bases and 4 bases respectively, with 13 bases between them. Germline CDR1 reads MNHEY; CDR2 reads SMNVEV (reference sequence). DNA of the CDR3: TGTGCCAGCAGTCCTCCTCCAGGGTCAGATACGCAGTATTTT. Translating it yields CASSPPPGSDTQYF.

The CDR3 DNA reads TGTGCCAGCAGACAACGACTAGGTCGGGAGACCCAGTACTTC. Translated, it gives CASRQRLGRETQYF. The chain joins TRBV3-1 (or the pseudogene TRBV3-2) to TRBJ2-5; possibly TRBD2 for D (6 bases). V was clipped by 6 bases and J by 5 bases, with 16 bases between them. The CDR3 contains 14 residues. CDR1 LGHDT and CDR2 YNNKEL come from the germline V gene (reference sequence).

V is TRBV20-1 and J is TRBJ2-7; unclear D gene. Germline CDR1 reads DFQATT; CDR2 reads SNEGSKA (reference sequence). Trimming left V 6 bases short and J 2 bases short, with 8 bases between. CDR3 length: 11 residues. This CDR3 reads CSAQATYEQYF. The CDR3 nucleotides read TGCAGTGCCCAAGCTACCTACGAGCAGTACTTC.

The genes are TRBV5-1 and TRBJ2-2; D is undetermined. Germline values: CDR1 SGHRS, CDR2 YFSETQ. CDR3 length: 16 residues. The ends were cut back, 6 bases at V and 0 bases at J, with 15 bases in the middle. The CDR3 here is CASNLGGQTNTGELFF. The CDR3 coding sequence is TGCGCCAGCAACCTTGGCGGCCAGACGAACACCGGGGAGCTGTTTTTT.

CDR3 sequence (DNA): TGCGCCAGCAGCGGAAGGGACACGAACTATGGCTACACCTTC. Its protein product is CASSGRDTNYGYTF. This chain joins TRBV4-1 and TRBJ1-2, with D tentatively TRBD1 (6 bases). CDR1 is MGHRA, CDR2 YSYEKL, per germline. This CDR3 region has 14 residues. V shed 5 bases and J shed 2 bases, with 12 bases lying between them.

The CDR3 DNA is TGTGCCAGCAGCTACCGCGGACTAGCGGTCTACAATGAGCAGTTCTTC. Translated, it gives CASSYRGLAVYNEQFF. This rearrangement joins TRBV28 to TRBJ2-1, with 10 bases identical to TRBD2. The CDR3 is 16 amino acids. Germline V gene sequence: CDR1 MDHEN, CDR2 SYDVKM. The V and J ends lost 6 bases and 3 bases, in that order; junction bases with no gene match: 8.

Remarks on this clone: Other nucleotide sequences from this sample produce the same CDR3. The V gene is TRBV6-1, the J gene TRBJ2-3; D is possibly TRBD1 (5 bases). The CDR3 consists of 14 residues. Trimming took off 2 bases at V and 0 bases at J, with 6 bases between the two ends. The germline gives CDR1 MNHNS, CDR2 SASEGT. CDR3 in DNA: TGTGCCAGCAGTGAACAGGGCAGCACAGATACGCAGTATTTT. This encodes CASSEQGSTDTQYF.

The chain employs TRBV28 and TRBJ1-6; D gene unclear. Trimming took off 5 bases at V and 0 bases at J, with 14 bases between the two ends. This CDR3 spans 17 amino acids. Looked up from germline, CDR1 is MDHEN and CDR2 is SYDVKM. CDR3 coding DNA: TGTGCCAGCAGTCGGACCATAGGGAGCTCCTATAATTCACCCCTCCACTTT. Its protein product is CASSRTIGSSYNSPLHF.

The rearrangement links TRBV29-1 to TRBJ2-1; TRBD2 matches at 12 bases. The CDR3 extends over 15 amino acids. In germline, CDR1 is SQVTM, CDR2 ANQGSEA. Losses at the gene ends were 4 bases for V and 6 bases for J; bases not matched to a gene: 7. The CDR3, as DNA: TGCAGCGTTGTCGGAGGACTAGCGGGATTCAATGAGCAGTTCTTC. This translates into CSVVGGLAGFNEQFF.

The V and J genes are TRBV9 and TRBJ2-1; D may correspond to TRBD1 or TRBD2 (5 bases each). Trimming cost V 1 base and J 7 bases, with 12 bases left between them. The CDR3 is made up of 14 amino acids. Germline V gives CDR1 SGDLS, CDR2 YYNGEE. The chain's CDR3 is CASSVSGTSNEQFF. CDR3 DNA: TGTGCCAGCAGCGTATCCGGGACCTCGAATGAGCAGTTCTTC.

This clone showed up just once. J is TRBJ2-1 and V is TRBV6-4; 9 bases match TRBD1. The CDR3 has 15 residues. The junction had 8 bases not matched to a gene; V was cut back by 5 bases and J by 6 bases. Germline V lookup: CDR1 MRHNA, CDR2 SNTAGT. The CDR3 sequence is CASSSTGQGFNEQFF. The DNA of the CDR3 is TGTGCCAGCAGTTCCACGGGACAGGGATTCAATGAGCAGTTCTTC.

The chain has TRBV5-4 and TRBJ2-5; TRBD2 agrees at 7 bases. From germline, CDR1 is SGHNT and CDR2 YYREEE (reference sequence). V trimming: 0 bases; J trimming: 5 bases; junction bases outside the gene matches: 7. CDR3 length: 15 residues. In DNA, the CDR3 is TGTGCCAGCAGCTTGGGCTCTAGCGGAGCGGAGACCCAGTACTTC. Its translation: CASSLGSSGAETQYF.

The genes are TRBV29-1 and TRBJ1-2; D is perhaps TRBD1 (5 bases). The CDR3 consists of 12 residues. V was cut by 6 bases and J by 4 bases, with 12 bases left in between. The germline gives CDR1 SQVTM, CDR2 ANQGSEA. CDR3 coding DNA: TGCAGCGTCCGAGACAGTTCCTATGGCTACACCTTC. Translated, it gives CSVRDSSYGYTF.

The chain uses TRBV7-2 and TRBJ1-1; 7 bases align to TRBD1. J was trimmed by 1 base and V by 4 bases; bases with no gene match: 0. There are 13 residues in the CDR3. CDR1 SGHTA and CDR2 FQGNSA come from the germline V gene. The CDR3 bases are TGTGCCAGCAGCTACAGGGGGAACACTGAAGCTTTCTTT. Its protein is CASSYRGNTEAFF.

The V call is TRBV7-9, the J call TRBJ2-1, with unresolved D. This CDR3 has 11 residues. Germline V lookup: CDR1 SEHNR, CDR2 FQNEAQ (reference sequence). Trimming left V 2 bases short and J 10 bases short, with 6 bases between. CDR3 sequence: CASSLYGEQFF. Written as DNA, the CDR3 is TGTGCCAGCAGCTTATACGGGGAGCAGTTCTTC.